This T cell receptor (beta chain) was sequenced for a study of regulatory T cells in long-lasting Graves disease (dated by TCRdb to the early 2020s). Broadly, across the study: Persistent Graves' disease meant more than 5 years of antithyroid drug treatment with TSH receptor autoantibodies that stayed positive. This study used TCR sequencing and RNA sequencing of peripheral blood to compare persistent Graves' disease patients against newly diagnosed Graves' disease patients. The study was registered as a clinical trial and conducted in China. TCR sequencing covered some 13 persistent and 20 newly diagnosed Graves' disease patients, some 35 samples in total. In the clinical cohort, patients with persistent Graves' disease had used antithyroid drugs for an average of about 9.3 years. The investigation overall reported the following: Sequencing and analysis were limited to the TCR beta chain. More public clonotypes were shared among persistent patients (more than 2,500) than among newly diagnosed patients (approximately 1,000). Preferential use of TRBV28, TRBJ1-2 and TRBJ2-5 was observed in persistent disease, whereas TRBV20-1 and TRBJ2-1 were favored in newly diagnosed disease. As a limitation, the authors acknowledged that the small sample size may reduce accuracy. Compared with newly diagnosed patients, persistent Graves' disease patients had lower TCR Shannon entropy and fewer highly expanded clones, which suggests clonal expansion. Only peripheral blood was studied, because thyroid tissue, the primary lesion, was inaccessible.

The V end loses 6 bases and the J end loses 7 bases, and a stretch of 12 bases separates them. According to the germline V gene, CDR1 reads SNHLY and CDR2 reads FYNNEI. Including the terminal cysteine and phenylalanine, the CDR3 comprises 13 residues. Just CDR3 DNA is preserved here, 39 bases in frame from base 1. This clonotype was observed at least ten times. Its recognized antigen is unknown. There are no base qualities to consult, and no much larger clone falls within one base. The library came from multiplex PCR. The sequencing machine was an Illumina HiSeq 4000. TCR beta libraries were built with iRepertoire HTBI primers and Arm-PCR amplification of CDR3 regions. Gel purification was performed on PCR products prior to sequencing. In the source study's methods: A total of roughly 67 TRBV and 14 TRBJ segments were identified across samples and were used for gene usage analysis of CDR3 amino acid clonotypes. Filtered high-quality paired reads were merged into contigs using COPE and FqMerger. BLAST was used to align contigs to IMGT TRBV, TRBD and TRBJ reference genes, with CDR3 defined following IMGT. Clonotypes above 0.1% frequency were classified as highly expanded clones. Shannon entropy served as the measure of repertoire diversity, while the Gini coefficient captured V-J evenness. Clonotypes shared by more than one individual were considered public. The public reads were quality trimmed at Q25 with fastp and then assembled into clones with MiXCR by TCRdb, keeping productive beta chains. Records with the same CDR3 protein are collapsed into one entry carrying the most frequent genes and DNA. TCRdb's processing, not the study's, gives the V and J calls here. This sample is represented by under 450,000 distinct CDR3 sequences; around a quarter of them were singletons. Roughly 26% of the sample rests with the top ten.

The time point label corresponds to: persistent/refractory GD, antithyroid drugs over 5 years with positive TRAb. For both TCR sequencing and RNA sequencing, RNA was extracted from PBMCs using TRIzol. The diagnosis of Graves' disease was made according to American Thyroid Association guidelines. Recruitment of patients was carried out at an endocrinology department in Xi'an, China. Each patient gave approximately 10 milliliters of peripheral blood, collected in an EDTA anticoagulant tube. PBMCs were isolated by Ficoll Paque Plus density gradient separation without further T cell sorting. An Agilent 2100 Bioanalyzer and agarose gel were used to check RNA quality, and a NanoDrop 2000 was used to measure RNA concentration.

The receptor was isolated from a female donor with Graves disease. The receptor chain draws on TRBV2 and TRBJ2-2; no D gene is confidently identified. The material sequenced was peripheral blood mononuclear cells (PBMCs), taken when the disease was refractory, from a patient treated with antithyroid drugs. The CDR3 loop reads CASRGKIVGELFF. The nucleotide sequence reads as follows: TGTGCCAGCAGGGGGAAAATTGTCGGGGAGCTGTTTTTT. The full variable domain, with segments outside the CDR3 supplied by the reference TRBV2 and TRBJ2-2 proteins, appears as EPEVTQTPSHQVTQMGQEVILRCVPISNHLYFYWYRQILGQKVEFLVSFYNNEISEKSEIFDDQFSVERPDGSNFTLKIRSTKLEDSAMYFCASRGKIVGELFFGEGSRLTVL.